The rows below give T cell receptor beta chains drawn from one sample of a study of control samples from healthy donors and cancer patients. The table came from immunoSEQ multiplex PCR; TCRdb's copy has only in-frame clones and leaves some out. Of 150,000 or so clones in the sample, nearly 95% were seen once. What was sequenced was blood. These receptor sequences come from a man aged 45-60 years in good health. Each CDR3 is given with its conserved first and last residue. D genes are given only for firm matches. Expanded clones are given a class, and other clones once, few, many or no size at all.

-	TRBV18	16	-	TRBJ2-3	TGTGCCAGCTCATTCCGACAGGCCGCTAGCACAGATACGCAGTATTTT	CASSFRQAASTDTQYF
-	TRBV7-6	16	-	TRBJ1-3	TGTGCCAGCAGCTTAGCGTGGGCAGGGACTGGAAACACCATATATTTT	CASSLAWAGTGNTIYF
-	TRBV24-1	16	TRBD2	TRBJ2-1	TGTGCCACCAGTGGGACTAGCGCAAGCTCCTACAATGAGCAGTTCTTC	CATSGTSASSYNEQFF
-	TRBV30	14	-	TRBJ1-1	TGTGCCTGGAGTGTCGGGGGGTTTGACACTGAAGCTTTCTTT	CAWSVGGFDTEAFF
-	TRBV7-3	15	-	TRBJ2-1	TGTGCCAGCAGCTTAACGTCCCACACTAGTTCTGAGCAGTTCTTC	CASSLTSHTSSEQFF
-	TRBV28	15	-	TRBJ1-1	TGTGCCAGCAGGTCCCCCCCAGGCGGGAACACTGAAGCTTTCTTT	CASRSPPGGNTEAFF
-	TRBV21-1	17	-	TRBJ2-7	TGTGCCAGCACTCCAACTGACAGGGGCGGGTCGAAATACGAGCAGTACTTC	CASTPTDRGGSKYEQYF
-	TRBV6-5	13	-	TRBJ2-3	TGTGCCAGCAGGATGGACAGCACAGATACGCAGTATTTT	CASRMDSTDTQYF
-	TRBV18	12	-	TRBJ1-1	TGTGCCAGCTCACCAGAGGGGATTGAAGCTTTCTTT	CASSPEGIEAFF
-	TRBV29-1	14	-	TRBJ1-5	TGCAGCGTGGCAGGGTTCGAAGGCAATCAGCCCCAGCATTTT	CSVAGFEGNQPQHF
-	TRBV13	15	-	TRBJ2-1	TGTGCCAGCAGCGAAAGAACTGACGAACAGAATGAGCAGTTCTTC	CASSERTDEQNEQFF
once	TRBV28	13	TRBD2	TRBJ2-7	TGTGCCAGCAGAAAGAGCGGGAGCAACGAGCAGTACTTC	CASRKSGSNEQYF
-	TRBV5-1	16	-	TRBJ1-4	TGCGCCAGCAGCCCCTCACTGACAGAAAGACAAGAAAAACTGTTTTTT	CASSPSLTERQEKLFF
-	TRBV28	15	TRBD2	TRBJ2-3	TGTGCCAGCAGTTTATCAGGACTAGCGGGAGTATACGAGTATTTT	CASSLSGLAGVYEYF
-	TRBV4-2	17	TRBD2	TRBJ2-3	TGTGCCAGCAGCCACTCCCAGCTAGCGGGAGGGGGAGATACGCAGTATTTT	CASSHSQLAGGGDTQYF
-	TRBV11-2	18	TRBD2	TRBJ2-3	TGTGCCAGCAGCTTACCCCAGCGGGAGGGCGAGCGCACAGATACGCAGTATTTT	CASSLPQREGERTDTQYF
-	TRBV7-2	15	-	TRBJ1-3	TGTGCCAGCAGCTTAGCGCAAGGGTTTGGAAACACCATATATTTT	CASSLAQGFGNTIYF
-	TRBV18	14	-	TRBJ1-1	TGTGCCAGCTCACCATTAGGGATTGAGACTGAAGCTTTCTTT	CASSPLGIETEAFF
-	TRBV27	18	TRBD1	TRBJ1-2	TGTGCCAGCAGTTTACAAGGACAGGGGGCACTTCTTGGCTATGGCTACACCTTC	CASSLQGQGALLGYGYTF
-	TRBV7-9	17	TRBD1	TRBJ2-1	TGTGCCAGCAGCCCACCTCGACAGGGGACATCCTACAATGAGCAGTTCTTC	CASSPPRQGTSYNEQFF
-	TRBV4-2	13	-	TRBJ2-1	TGTGCCAGCAGCCAAGATAGGGGGGATGAGCAGTTCTTC	CASSQDRGDEQFF
-	TRBV6-7	16	TRBD2	TRBJ2-7	TGTGCCAGCAGTTACTCAGGAGCGGGAAAGGCCTACGAGCAGTACTTC	CASSYSGAGKAYEQYF
-	TRBV19	13	-	TRBJ1-1	TGTGCCAGTACTCAGGGTTATGGCACTGAAGCTTTCTTT	CASTQGYGTEAFF
-	TRBV6-5	15	-	TRBJ1-2	TGTGCCAGCAGTTACTCGGGGAGCACTAACTATGGCTACACCTTC	CASSYSGSTNYGYTF
-	TRBV10-2	15	TRBD1	TRBJ2-1	TGCGCCAGCGGTCGGGGAAACAGGGGATACAATGAGCAGTTCTTC	CASGRGNRGYNEQFF
-	TRBV6-5	15	TRBD2	TRBJ2-2	TGTGCCAGCCAGACTAGCGGTACGAACACCGGGGAGCTGTTTTTT	CASQTSGTNTGELFF
-	TRBV6-5	15	-	TRBJ2-3	TGTGCCAGCAGTTACCGTCCAGGGGGCACAGATACGCAGTATTTT	CASSYRPGGTDTQYF
-	TRBV29-1	11	-	TRBJ2-1	TGCAGCGTTGGGCGGGGCAATGAGCAGTTCTTC	CSVGRGNEQFF
-	TRBV5-1	12	-	TRBJ1-3	TGCGCCAGCAGCGGGTTAGGAAACACCATATATTTT	CASSGLGNTIYF
-	TRBV9	16	TRBD2	TRBJ2-1	TGTGCCAGCAGCGTAGTCCTAGCGGGAGACATTAATGAGCAGTTCTTC	CASSVVLAGDINEQFF
-	TRBV5-8	18	TRBD2	TRBJ2-2	TGTGCCAGCAGGCCCGGGACTAGCGGAGTGAGTTGGACCGGGGAGCTGTTTTTT	CASRPGTSGVSWTGELFF
-	TRBV9	14	-	TRBJ2-5	TGTGCCAGCAGCCCTCTCCCGGGCCAGGAGACCCAGTACTTC	CASSPLPGQETQYF
-	TRBV7-9	16	TRBD1	TRBJ2-7	TGTGCCAGCAGCTACTACCGGGACAGGGGTGTCGGTGAGCAGTACTTC	CASSYYRDRGVGEQYF
-	TRBV18	13	-	TRBJ1-1	TGTGCCAGCTCACAGAAGAGGGACACTGAAGCTTTCTTT	CASSQKRDTEAFF
-	TRBV3-1/TRBV3-2	14	-	TRBJ1-3	TGTGCCAGCAGCCATTGGGGGCCCGGAAACACCATATATTTT	CASSHWGPGNTIYF
once	TRBV29-1	12	TRBD1	TRBJ2-7	TGCAGCGCTAACGACAGGGCCTACGAGCAGTACTTC	CSANDRAYEQYF
-	TRBV7-8	14	-	TRBJ2-7	TGTGCCAGCAGCTTAGTTCCGGGCTCACACGAGCAGTACTTC	CASSLVPGSHEQYF
-	TRBV12-3/TRBV12-4	13	-	TRBJ2-1	TGTGCCAGCAGTTTTAGGTTAGGGGTTGAGCAGTTCTTC	CASSFRLGVEQFF
-	TRBV6-5	14	TRBD2	TRBJ2-3	TGTGCCAGCAGACGAGGGACTAGCTCAGATACGCAGTATTTT	CASRRGTSSDTQYF
-	TRBV13	15	-	TRBJ2-3	TGTGCCAGCAGCACCCGGGGACTTCGCACAGATACGCAGTATTTT	CASSTRGLRTDTQYF
-	TRBV27	11	-	TRBJ2-5	TGTGCCAGCAGTATCAAAGAGACCCAGTACTTC	CASSIKETQYF
-	TRBV5-1	16	TRBD2	TRBJ2-1	TGCGCCAGCAGCGTCTCCGGGACTAGCGGCTACAATGAGCAGTTCTTC	CASSVSGTSGYNEQFF
-	TRBV6-1	13	-	TRBJ1-2	TGTGCCAGCAGTGAAGAGAGCCTATATGGCTACACCTTC	CASSEESLYGYTF
-	TRBV21-1	14	-	TRBJ2-1	TGTGCCAGCAATATTAGCGGGAGGGCAAATGAGCAGTTCTTC	CASNISGRANEQFF
-	TRBV6-5	12	-	TRBJ2-1	TGTGCCAGCAGTTACTCGAGGGGCGAGCAGTTCTTC	CASSYSRGEQFF
once	TRBV19	16	TRBD1	TRBJ2-2	TGTGCCAGTATTAAGGGGGCGAGTGGGAGCACCGGGGAGCTGTTTTTT	CASIKGASGSTGELFF
-	TRBV30	17	TRBD2	TRBJ2-2	TGTGCCTGGAGTGTACGGGCGGGAGCCGGAAACACCGGGGAGCTGTTTTTT	CAWSVRAGAGNTGELFF
-	TRBV2	16	-	TRBJ2-2	TGTGCCAGCAGTGAAGCGAGGGCACCAAACACCGGGGAGCTGTTTTTT	CASSEARAPNTGELFF
-	TRBV7-7	16	TRBD2	TRBJ2-2	TGTGCTAGCAGCCGGACTAGCGGGAGTAACACCGGGGAGCTGTTTTTT	CASSRTSGSNTGELFF
-	TRBV5-6	13	TRBD1	TRBJ1-1	TGTGCCAGCAGCCTCGGGACAGGAGGTGAAGCTTTCTTT	CASSLGTGGEAFF